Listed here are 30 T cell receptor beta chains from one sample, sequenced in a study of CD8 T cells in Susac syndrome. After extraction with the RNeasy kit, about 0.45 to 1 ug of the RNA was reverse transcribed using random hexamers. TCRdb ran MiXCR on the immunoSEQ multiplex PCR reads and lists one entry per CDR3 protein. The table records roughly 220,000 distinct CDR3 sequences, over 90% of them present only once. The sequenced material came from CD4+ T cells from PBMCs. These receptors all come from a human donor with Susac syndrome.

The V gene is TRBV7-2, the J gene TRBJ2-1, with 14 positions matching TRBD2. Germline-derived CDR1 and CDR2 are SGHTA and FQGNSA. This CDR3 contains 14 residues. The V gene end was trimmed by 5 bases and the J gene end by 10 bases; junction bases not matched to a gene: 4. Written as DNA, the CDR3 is TGTGCCAGCAGCCGGACTAGCGGGGGGCCGGAGCAGTTCTTC. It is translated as CASSRTSGGPEQFF.

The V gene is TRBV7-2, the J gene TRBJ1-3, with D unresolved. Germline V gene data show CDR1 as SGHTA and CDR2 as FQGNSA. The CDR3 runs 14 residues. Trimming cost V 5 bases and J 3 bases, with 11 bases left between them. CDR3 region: CASSPRSDGNTIYF. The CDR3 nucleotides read TGTGCCAGCAGCCCACGCTCCGATGGAAACACCATATATTTT.

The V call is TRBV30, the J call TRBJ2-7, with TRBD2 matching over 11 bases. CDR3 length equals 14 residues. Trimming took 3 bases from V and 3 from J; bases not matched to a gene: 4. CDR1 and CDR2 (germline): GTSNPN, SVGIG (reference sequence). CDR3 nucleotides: TGTGCCTGGAGCCGACTAGCGGGGAACTACGAGCAGTACTTC. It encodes CAWSRLAGNYEQYF.

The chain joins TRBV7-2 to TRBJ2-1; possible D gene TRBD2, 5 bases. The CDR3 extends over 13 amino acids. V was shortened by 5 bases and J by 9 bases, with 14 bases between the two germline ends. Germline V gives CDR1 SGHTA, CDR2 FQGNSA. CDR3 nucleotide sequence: TGTGCCAGCAGCGTAGAGTCCCGGGGTGAGCAGTTCTTC. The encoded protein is CASSVESRGEQFF.

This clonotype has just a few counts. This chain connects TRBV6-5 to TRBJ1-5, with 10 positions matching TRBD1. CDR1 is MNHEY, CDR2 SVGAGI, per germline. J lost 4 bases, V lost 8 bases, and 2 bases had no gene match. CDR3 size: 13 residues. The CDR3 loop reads CASRDRGNQPQHF. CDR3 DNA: TGTGCCAGCCGGGACAGGGGTAATCAGCCCCAGCATTTT.

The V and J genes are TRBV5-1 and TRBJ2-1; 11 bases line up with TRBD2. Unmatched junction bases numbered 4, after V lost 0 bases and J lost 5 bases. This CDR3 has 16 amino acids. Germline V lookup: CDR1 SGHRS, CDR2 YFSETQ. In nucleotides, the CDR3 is TGCGCCAGCAGCTTGGCAGGACTAGCGGGTAACAATGAGCAGTTCTTC. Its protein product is CASSLAGLAGNNEQFF.

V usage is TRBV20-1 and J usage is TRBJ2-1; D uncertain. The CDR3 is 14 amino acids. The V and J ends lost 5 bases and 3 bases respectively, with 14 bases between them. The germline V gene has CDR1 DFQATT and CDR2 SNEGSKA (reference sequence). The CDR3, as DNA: TGCAGTGCTTTGTCGGGCCTAGTCTACAATGAGCAGTTCTTC. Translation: CSALSGLVYNEQFF.

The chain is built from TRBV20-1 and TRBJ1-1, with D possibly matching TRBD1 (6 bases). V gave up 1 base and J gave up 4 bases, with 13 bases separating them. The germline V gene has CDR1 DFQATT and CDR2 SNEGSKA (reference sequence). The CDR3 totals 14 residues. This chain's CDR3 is CSARAGAGGTEAFF. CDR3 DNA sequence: TGCAGTGCTAGAGCGGGGGCCGGGGGCACTGAAGCTTTCTTT.

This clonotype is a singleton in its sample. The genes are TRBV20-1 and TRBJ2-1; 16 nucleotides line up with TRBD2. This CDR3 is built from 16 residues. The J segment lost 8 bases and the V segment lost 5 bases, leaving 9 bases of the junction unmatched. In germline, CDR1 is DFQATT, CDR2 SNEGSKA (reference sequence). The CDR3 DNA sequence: TGCAGTGCTCCAGGGACTAGCGGGGGGGCCGGACATGAGCAGTTCTTC. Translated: CSAPGTSGGAGHEQFF.

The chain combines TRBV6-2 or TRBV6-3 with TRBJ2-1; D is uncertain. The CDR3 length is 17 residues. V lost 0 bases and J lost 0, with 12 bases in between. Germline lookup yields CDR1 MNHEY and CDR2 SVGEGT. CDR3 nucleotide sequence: TGTGCCAGCAGTTACTCGATCTCGGATGCCTCCTACAATGAGCAGTTCTTC. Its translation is CASSYSISDASYNEQFF.

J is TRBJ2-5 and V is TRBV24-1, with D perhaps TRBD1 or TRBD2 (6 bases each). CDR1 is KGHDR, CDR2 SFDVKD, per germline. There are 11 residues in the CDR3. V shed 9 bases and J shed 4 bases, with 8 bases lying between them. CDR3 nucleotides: TGTGCCACCGAGGGGGGAGAGACCCAGTACTTC. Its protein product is CATEGGETQYF.

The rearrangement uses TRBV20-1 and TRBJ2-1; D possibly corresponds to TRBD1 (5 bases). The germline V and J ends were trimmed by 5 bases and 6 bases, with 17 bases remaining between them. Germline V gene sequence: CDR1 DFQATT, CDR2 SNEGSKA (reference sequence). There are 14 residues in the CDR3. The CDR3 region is CSAAPGFQGNEQFF. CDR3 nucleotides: TGCAGTGCTGCACCGGGCTTTCAGGGCAATGAGCAGTTCTTC.

The CDR3 DNA reads as TGTGCCAGCAGCCGCATGGCCGGAACCACTGAAGCTTTCTTT. Its protein product is CASSRMAGTTEAFF. The chain has TRBV7-9 and TRBJ1-1; no firm D call. V lost 5 bases, J lost 4 bases, and 14 bases lay in between. Looked up from germline, CDR1 is SEHNR and CDR2 is FQNEAQ (reference sequence). The CDR3 is 14 residues long. Full variable domain (missing parts from reference TRBV7-9 and TRBJ1-1): DTGVSQNPRHKITKRGQNVTFRCDPISEHNRLYWYRQTLGQGPEFLTYFQNEAQLEKSRLLSDRFSAERPKGSFSTLEIQRTEQGDSAMYLCASSRMAGTTEAFFGQGTRLTVV.

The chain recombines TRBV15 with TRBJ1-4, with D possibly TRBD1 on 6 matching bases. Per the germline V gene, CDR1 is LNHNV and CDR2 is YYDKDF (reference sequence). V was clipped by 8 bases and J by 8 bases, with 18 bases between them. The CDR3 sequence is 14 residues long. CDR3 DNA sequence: TGTGCCACCGGGGGGCAGGGGAAAGAGGAAAAACTGTTTTTT. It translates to CATGGQGKEEKLFF. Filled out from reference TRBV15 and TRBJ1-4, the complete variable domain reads DAMVIQNPRYQVTQFGKPVTLSCSQTLNHNVMYWYQQKSSQAPKLLFHYYDKDFNNEADTPDNFQSRRPNTSFCFLDIRSPGLGDTAMYLCATGGQGKEEKLFFGSGTQLSVL.

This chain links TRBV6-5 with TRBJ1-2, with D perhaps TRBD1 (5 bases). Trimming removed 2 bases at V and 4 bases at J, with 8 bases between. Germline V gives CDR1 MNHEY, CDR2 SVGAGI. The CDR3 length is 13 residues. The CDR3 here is CASSYGTLYGYTF. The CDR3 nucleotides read TGTGCCAGCAGTTACGGGACCCTCTATGGCTACACCTTC.

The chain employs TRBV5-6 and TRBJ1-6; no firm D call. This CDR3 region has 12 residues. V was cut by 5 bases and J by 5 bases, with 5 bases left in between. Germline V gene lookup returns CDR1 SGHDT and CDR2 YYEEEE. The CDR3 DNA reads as TGTGCCAGCAGTAAGGATAATTCACCCCTCCACTTT. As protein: CASSKDNSPLHF.

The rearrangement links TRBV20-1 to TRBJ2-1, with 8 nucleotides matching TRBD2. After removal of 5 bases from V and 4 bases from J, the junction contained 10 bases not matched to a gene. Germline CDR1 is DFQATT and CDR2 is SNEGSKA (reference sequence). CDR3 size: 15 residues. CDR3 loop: CSASQLAGTYNEQFF. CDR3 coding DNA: TGCAGTGCTTCTCAATTAGCGGGGACATACAATGAGCAGTTCTTC.

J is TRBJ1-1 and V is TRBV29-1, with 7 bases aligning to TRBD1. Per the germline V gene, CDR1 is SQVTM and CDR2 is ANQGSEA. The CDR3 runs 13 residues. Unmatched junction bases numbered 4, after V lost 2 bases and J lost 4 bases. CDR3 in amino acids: CSVERQGATEAFF. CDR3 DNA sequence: TGCAGCGTTGAAAGACAGGGAGCCACTGAAGCTTTCTTT.

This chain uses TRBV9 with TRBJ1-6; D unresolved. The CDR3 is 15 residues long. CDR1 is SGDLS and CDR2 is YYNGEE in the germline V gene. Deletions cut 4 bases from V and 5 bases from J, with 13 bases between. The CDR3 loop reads CASSTTDGNNSPLHF. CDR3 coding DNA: TGTGCCAGCAGCACAACGGACGGGAATAATTCACCCCTCCACTTT.

The CDR3 sequence is CASSPTGRYQETQYF. The CDR3 region has the DNA TGTGCCAGTAGCCCAACCGGACGGTACCAAGAGACCCAGTACTTC. The rearrangement uses TRBV19 and TRBJ2-5; the D is unclear. V was shortened by 6 bases and J by 0 bases, with 14 bases between the two germline ends. In germline, CDR1 is LNHDA, CDR2 SQIVND (reference sequence). CDR3 size: 15 residues.

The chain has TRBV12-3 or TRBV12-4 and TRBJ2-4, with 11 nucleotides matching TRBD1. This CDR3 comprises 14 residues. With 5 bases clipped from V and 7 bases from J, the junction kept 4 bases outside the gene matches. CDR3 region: CASSLGTGGNIQYF. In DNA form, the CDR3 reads TGTGCCAGCAGTCTCGGGACAGGGGGGAACATTCAGTACTTC.

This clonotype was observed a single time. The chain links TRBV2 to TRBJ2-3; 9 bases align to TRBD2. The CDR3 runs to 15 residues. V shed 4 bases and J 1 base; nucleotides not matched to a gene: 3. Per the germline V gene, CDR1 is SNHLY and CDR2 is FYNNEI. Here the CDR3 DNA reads TGTGCCAGCAGTGTAAAGCGGGGGGGCACAGATACGCAGTATTTT. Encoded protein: CASSVKRGGTDTQYF.

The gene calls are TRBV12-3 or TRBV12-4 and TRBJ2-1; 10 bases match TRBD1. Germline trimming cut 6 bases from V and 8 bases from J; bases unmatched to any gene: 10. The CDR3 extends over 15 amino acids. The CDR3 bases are TGTGCCAGCAGGGACCGGGACAGGGGTGCGGATGAGCAGTTCTTC. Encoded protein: CASRDRDRGADEQFF.

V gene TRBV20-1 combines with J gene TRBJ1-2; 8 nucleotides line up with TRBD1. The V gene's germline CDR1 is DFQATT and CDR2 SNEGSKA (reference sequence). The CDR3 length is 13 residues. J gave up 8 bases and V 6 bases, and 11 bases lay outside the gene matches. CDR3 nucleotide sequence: TGCAGTGCACTTTGGACAGGGAGTCAGGGCTACACCTTC. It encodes CSALWTGSQGYTF.

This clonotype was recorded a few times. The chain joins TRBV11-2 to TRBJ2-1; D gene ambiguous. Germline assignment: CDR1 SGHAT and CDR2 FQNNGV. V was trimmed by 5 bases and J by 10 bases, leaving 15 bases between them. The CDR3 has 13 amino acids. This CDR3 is CASSLRTDLEQFF. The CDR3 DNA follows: TGTGCCAGCAGCCTCCGGACGGACCTCGAGCAGTTCTTC.

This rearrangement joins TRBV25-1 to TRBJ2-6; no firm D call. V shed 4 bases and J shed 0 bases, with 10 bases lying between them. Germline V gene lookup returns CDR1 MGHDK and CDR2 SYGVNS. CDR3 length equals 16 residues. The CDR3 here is CASSGAELSGANVLTF. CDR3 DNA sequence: TGTGCCAGCAGTGGGGCAGAGCTCTCTGGGGCCAACGTCCTGACTTTC.

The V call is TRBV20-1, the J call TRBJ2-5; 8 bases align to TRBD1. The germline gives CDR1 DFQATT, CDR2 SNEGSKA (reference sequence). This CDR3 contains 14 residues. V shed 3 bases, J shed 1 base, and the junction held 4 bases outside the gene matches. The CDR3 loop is CSARQTGAQETQYF. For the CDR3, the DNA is TGCAGTGCTAGGCAGACAGGGGCCCAAGAGACCCAGTACTTC.

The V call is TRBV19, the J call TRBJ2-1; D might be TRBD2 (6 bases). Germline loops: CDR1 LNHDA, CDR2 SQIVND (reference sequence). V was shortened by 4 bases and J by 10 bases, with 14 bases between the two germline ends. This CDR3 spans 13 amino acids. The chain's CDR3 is CASSTRDSGEQFF. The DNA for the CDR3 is TGTGCCAGTAGTACTCGTGATAGCGGAGAGCAGTTCTTC.

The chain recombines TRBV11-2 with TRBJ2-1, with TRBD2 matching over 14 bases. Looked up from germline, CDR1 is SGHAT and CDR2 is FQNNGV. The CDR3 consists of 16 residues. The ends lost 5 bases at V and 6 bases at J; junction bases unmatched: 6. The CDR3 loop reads CASSARLAGGPNEQFF. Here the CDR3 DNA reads TGTGCCAGCAGCGCCCGACTAGCGGGGGGGCCCAATGAGCAGTTCTTC.

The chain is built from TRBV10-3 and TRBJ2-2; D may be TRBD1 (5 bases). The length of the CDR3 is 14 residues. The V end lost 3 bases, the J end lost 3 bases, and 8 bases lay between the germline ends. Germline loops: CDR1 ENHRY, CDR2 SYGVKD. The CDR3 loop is CAISETGYTGELFF. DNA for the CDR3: TGTGCCATCAGTGAAACAGGTTACACCGGGGAGCTGTTTTTT.